This TCR beta chain was documented in a study of cytotoxic CD8 clonotypes in ibrutinib-treated CLL. The CDR3 runs to 18 residues. Per the germline V gene, CDR1 is MDHEN and CDR2 is SYDVKM. Trimming left V 7 bases short and J 0 bases short, with 19 bases between. Comment on this clone: Its antigen is unidentified.

Findings and caveats of the study: Having risen at ibrutinib response, clonality had fallen back toward baseline by progression. Sampling times, which were not matched between the groups, differed between sustained-remission patients and progressing patients. Public clonotypes were seen rarely and were contracted or stable on treatment.

Sequencing was performed with immunoSEQ multiplex PCR; in TCRdb, only in-frame clones are kept and a portion is missing. Among some 200,000 clones listed, around 72% were seen once. The J gene is TRBJ1-6, the V gene TRBV28; D unresolved. The source is a human donor with chronic lymphocytic leukemia. The input for sequencing was PBMCs, taken after 24 months of ibrutinib treatment. CDR3 sequence (DNA): TGTGCCAGCATTCCGACCGGGAACCTCTTCTCCTATAATTCACCCCTCCACTTT. Translating gives CASIPTGNLFSYNSPLHF.